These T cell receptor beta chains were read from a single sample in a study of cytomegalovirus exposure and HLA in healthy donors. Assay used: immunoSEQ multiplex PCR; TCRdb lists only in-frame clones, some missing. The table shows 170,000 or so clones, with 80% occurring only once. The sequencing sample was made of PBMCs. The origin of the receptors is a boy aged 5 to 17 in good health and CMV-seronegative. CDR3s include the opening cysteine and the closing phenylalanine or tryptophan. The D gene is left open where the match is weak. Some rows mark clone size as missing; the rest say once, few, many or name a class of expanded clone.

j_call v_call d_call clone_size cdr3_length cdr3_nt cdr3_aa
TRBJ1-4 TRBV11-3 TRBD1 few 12 TGTGCCAGCAGCGCGACAGGGGGAAAACTGTTTTTT CASSATGGKLFF
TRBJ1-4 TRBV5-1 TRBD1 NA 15 TGCGCCAGCAGCTTGGGCGGGACAGGGTCGGAAAAACTGTTTTTT CASSLGGTGSEKLFF
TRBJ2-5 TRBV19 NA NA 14 TGTGCCAGTAGTATTGCAGGATCGTCGGCCCCCACTTACTTC CASSIAGSSAPTYF
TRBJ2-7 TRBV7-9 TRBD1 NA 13 TGTGCCAGCAGCTACCCCGGACAGGGATCGCAGTACTTC CASSYPGQGSQYF
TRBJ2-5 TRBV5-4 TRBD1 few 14 TGTGCCAGCAGTTTTGGACAGGGCCAAGAGACCCAGTACTTC CASSFGQGQETQYF
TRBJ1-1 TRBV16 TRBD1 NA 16 TGTGCCAGCAGCCAATCCCACGGGACAGCGAACACTGAAGCTTTCTTT CASSQSHGTANTEAFF
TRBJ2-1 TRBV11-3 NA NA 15 TGTGCCAGCAGCTTAGACGCCTCTATCTACAATGAGCAGTTCTTC CASSLDASIYNEQFF
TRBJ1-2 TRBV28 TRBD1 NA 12 TGTGCCAGCAGACTACAGGGGGCGCGCTACACCTTC CASRLQGARYTF
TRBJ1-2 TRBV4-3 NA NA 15 TGCGCCAGCAGCCCGAGCGCTAGCTCCGGGCTTGGCTACACCTTC CASSPSASSGLGYTF
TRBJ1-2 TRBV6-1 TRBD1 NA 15 TGTGCCAGCAGTGAACCGGGACAGGGTCACTATGGCTACACCTTC CASSEPGQGHYGYTF
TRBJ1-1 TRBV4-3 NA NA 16 TGCGCCAGCAGCCAAGATTGGGACACCGGGGATGCTGAAGCTTTCTTT CASSQDWDTGDAEAFF
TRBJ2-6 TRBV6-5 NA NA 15 TGTGCCAGCAGGCAGACTAACCCCGGGGCCAACGTCCTGACTTTC CASRQTNPGANVLTF
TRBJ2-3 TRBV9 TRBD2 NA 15 TGTGCCAGCAGCGTAAGTACGGGAGGGCCCGATACGCAGTATTTT CASSVSTGGPDTQYF
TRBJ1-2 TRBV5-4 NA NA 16 TGTGCCAGCAGCTTGGGGAGTACTCCCGGGTGCTATGGCTACACCTTC CASSLGSTPGCYGYTF
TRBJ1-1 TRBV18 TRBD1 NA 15 TGTGCCAGCTCAGTCTCAGGGGGCGAAAACACTGAAGCTTTCTTT CASSVSGGENTEAFF
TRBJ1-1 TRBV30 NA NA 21 TGTGCCTGGAGCCACACATCCAGGGGCGGAATGACCCTTCCCATGAACACTGAAGCTTTCTTT CAWSHTSRGGMTLPMNTEAFF
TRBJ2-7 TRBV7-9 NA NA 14 TGTGCCAGCAACCAGGCCGGGACAACGGACGAGCAGTACTTC CASNQAGTTDEQYF
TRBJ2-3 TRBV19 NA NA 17 TGTGCCAGTAGGTTTGCGGCGGATACGGGATTCGCAGATACGCAGTATTTT CASRFAADTGFADTQYF
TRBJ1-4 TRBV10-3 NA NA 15 TGTGCCATCAAGAAAGTCGGACAGTCTAATGAAAAACTGTTTTTT CAIKKVGQSNEKLFF
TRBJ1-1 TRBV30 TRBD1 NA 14 TGTGCCTGGAGCGCGGACAGGGGAGTTCCTGAAGCTTTCTTT CAWSADRGVPEAFF
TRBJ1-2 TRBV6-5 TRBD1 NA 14 TGTGCCAGCAGTCTTTACACAGGGGGATATGGCTACACCTTC CASSLYTGGYGYTF
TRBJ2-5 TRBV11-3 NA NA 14 TGTGCCAGCAGCCGCCGGGGAACGGAAGAGACCCAGTACTTC CASSRRGTEETQYF
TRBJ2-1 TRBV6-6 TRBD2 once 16 TGTGCCAGCAGTTACGGAGCGGGGGGGCGCAACAATGAGCAGTTCTTC CASSYGAGGRNNEQFF
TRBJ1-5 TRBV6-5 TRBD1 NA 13 TGTGCCAGCAGCGGACAGGTCAATCAGCCCCAGCATTTT CASSGQVNQPQHF
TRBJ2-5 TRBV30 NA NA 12 TGTGCCTGGAGTCTCAGGGAAGAGACCCAGTACTTC CAWSLREETQYF
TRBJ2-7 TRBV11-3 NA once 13 TGTGCCAGCAGCTTACAGGGGAAGGACGAGCAGTACTTC CASSLQGKDEQYF